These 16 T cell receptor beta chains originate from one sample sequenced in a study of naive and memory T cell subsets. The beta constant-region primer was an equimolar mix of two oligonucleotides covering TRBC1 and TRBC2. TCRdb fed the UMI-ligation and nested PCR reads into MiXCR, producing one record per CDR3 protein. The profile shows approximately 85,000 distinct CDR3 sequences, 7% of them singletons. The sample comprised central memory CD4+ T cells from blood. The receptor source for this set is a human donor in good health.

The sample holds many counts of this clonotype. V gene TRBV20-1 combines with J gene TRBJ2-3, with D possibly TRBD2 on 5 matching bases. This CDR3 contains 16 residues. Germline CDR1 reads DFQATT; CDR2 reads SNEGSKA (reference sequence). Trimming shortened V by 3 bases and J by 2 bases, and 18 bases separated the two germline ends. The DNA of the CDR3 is TGCAGTGCTAGCCCGGCGGGCAGAAAAACCACAGATACGCAGTATTTT. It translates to CSASPAGRKTTDTQYF.

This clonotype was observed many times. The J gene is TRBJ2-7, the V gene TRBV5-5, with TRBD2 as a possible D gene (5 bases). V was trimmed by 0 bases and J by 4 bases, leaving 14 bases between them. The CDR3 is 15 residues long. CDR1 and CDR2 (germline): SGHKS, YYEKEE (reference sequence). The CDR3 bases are TGTGCCAGCAGCTTGGGTCAACTAGTAAAATACGAGCAGTACTTC. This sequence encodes CASSLGQLVKYEQYF.

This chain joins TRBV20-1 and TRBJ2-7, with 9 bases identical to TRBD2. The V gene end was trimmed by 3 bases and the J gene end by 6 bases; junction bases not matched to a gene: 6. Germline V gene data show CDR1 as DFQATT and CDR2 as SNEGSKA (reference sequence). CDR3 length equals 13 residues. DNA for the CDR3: TGCAGTGCTAGCGGGACTAGCTCCCGCGAGCAGTACTTC. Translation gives CSASGTSSREQYF.

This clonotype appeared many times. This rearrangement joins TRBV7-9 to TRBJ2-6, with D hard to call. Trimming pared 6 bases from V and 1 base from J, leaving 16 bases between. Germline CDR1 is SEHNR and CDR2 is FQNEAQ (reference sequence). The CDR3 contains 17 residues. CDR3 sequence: CASSSEMVFSGANVLTF. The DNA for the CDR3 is TGTGCCAGCAGTTCCGAGATGGTATTTTCTGGGGCCAACGTCCTGACTTTC.

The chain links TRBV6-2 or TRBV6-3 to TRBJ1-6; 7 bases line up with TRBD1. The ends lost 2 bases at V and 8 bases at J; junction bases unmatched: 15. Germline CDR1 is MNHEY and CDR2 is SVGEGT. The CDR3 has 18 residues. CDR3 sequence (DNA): TGTGCCAGCAGTTACCCCCCCGGACAGGCGAGTCCTTATTCACCCCTCCACTTT. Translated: CASSYPPGQASPYSPLHF.

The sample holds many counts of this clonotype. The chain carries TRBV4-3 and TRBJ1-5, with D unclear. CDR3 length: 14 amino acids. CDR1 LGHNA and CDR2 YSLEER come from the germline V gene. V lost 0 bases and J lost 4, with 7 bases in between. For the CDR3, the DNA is TGCGCCAGCAGCCAAGATCCGGGGAATCAGCCCCAGCATTTT. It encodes CASSQDPGNQPQHF.

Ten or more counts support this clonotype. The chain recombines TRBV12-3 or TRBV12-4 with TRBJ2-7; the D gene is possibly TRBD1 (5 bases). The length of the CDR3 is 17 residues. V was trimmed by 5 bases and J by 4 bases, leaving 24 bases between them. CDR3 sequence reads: CASSLGAFGLSSYEQYF. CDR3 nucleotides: TGTGCCAGCAGTCTAGGGGCCTTCGGGTTATCTTCATACGAGCAGTACTTC.

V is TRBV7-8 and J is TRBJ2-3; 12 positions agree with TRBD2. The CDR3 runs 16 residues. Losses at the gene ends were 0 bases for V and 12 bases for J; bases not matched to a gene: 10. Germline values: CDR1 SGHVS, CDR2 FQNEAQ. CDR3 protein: CASSLAPGTSGSPQYF. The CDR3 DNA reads TGTGCCAGCAGCTTAGCGCCAGGGACTAGCGGGTCTCCTCAGTATTTT.

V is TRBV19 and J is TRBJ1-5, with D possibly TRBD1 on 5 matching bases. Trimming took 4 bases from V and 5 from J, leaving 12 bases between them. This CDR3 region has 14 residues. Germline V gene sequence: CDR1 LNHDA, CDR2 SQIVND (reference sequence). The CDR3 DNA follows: TGTGCCAGTAGTACGGACGGGACGGATCAGCCCCAGCATTTT. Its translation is CASSTDGTDQPQHF.

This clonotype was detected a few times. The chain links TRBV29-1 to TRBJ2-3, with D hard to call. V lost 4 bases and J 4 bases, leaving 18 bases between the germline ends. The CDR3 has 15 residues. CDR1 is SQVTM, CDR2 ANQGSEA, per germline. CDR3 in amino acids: CSVVGSRKSADTQYF. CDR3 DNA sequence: TGCAGCGTTGTCGGGTCCCGGAAGAGCGCAGATACGCAGTATTTT.

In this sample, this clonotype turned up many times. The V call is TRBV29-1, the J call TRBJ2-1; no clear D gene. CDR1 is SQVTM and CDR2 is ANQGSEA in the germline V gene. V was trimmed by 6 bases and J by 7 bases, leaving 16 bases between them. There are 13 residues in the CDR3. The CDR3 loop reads CSVWRPVGNEQFF. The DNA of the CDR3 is TGCAGCGTCTGGAGACCCGTTGGGAATGAGCAGTTCTTC.

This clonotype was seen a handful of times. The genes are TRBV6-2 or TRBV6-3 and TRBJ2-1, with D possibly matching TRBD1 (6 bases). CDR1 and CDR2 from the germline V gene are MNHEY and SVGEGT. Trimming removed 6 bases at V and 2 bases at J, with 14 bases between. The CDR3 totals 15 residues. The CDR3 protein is CASSRGVRTYNEQFF. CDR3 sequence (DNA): TGTGCCAGCAGCAGGGGAGTGCGGACCTACAATGAGCAGTTCTTC.

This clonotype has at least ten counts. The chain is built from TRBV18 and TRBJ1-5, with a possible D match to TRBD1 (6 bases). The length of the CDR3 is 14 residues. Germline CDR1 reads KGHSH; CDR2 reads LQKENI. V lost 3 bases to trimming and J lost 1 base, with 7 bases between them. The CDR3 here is CASSPDSSNQPQHF. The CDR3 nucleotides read TGTGCCAGCTCACCGGACAGCAGCAATCAGCCCCAGCATTTT.

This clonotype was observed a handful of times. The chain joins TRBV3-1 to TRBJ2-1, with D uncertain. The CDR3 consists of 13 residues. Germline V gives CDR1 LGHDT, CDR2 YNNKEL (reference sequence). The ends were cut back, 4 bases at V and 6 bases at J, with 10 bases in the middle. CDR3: CASSPTGSNEQFF. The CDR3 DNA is TGTGCCAGCAGCCCGACGGGTAGCAATGAGCAGTTCTTC.

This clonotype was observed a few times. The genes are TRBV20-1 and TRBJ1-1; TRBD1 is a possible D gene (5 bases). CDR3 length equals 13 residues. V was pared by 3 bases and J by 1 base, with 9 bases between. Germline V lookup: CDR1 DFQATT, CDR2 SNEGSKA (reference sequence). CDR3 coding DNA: TGCAGTGCTAGTGGGGGATCGAACACTGAAGCTTTCTTT. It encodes CSASGGSNTEAFF.

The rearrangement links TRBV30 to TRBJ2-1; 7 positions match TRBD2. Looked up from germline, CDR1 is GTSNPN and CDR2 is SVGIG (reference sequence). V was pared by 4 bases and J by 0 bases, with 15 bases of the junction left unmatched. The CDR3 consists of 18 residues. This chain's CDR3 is CAWTAGLAESSSYNEQFF. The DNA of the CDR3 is TGTGCCTGGACGGCAGGGCTAGCGGAAAGTAGCTCCTACAATGAGCAGTTCTTC.